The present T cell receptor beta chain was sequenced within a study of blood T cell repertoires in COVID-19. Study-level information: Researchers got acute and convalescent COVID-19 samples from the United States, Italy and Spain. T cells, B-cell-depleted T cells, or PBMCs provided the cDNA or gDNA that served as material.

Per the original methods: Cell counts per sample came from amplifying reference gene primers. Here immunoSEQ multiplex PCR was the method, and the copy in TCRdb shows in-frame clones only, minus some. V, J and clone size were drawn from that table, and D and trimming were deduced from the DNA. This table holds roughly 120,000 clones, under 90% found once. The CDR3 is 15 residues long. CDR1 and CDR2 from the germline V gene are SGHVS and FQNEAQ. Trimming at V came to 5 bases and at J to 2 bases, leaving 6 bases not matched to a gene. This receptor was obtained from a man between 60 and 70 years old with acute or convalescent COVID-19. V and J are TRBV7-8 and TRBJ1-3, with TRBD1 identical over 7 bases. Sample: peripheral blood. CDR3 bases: TGTGCCAGCAGCCCACGACAGGGTCCTGGAAACACCATATATTTT. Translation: CASSPRQGPGNTIYF.